Presented here are 26 T cell receptor beta chains from one specimen sequenced in a study of shared clonotypes between healthy human individuals. The protocol was immunoSEQ multiplex PCR, while the TCRdb copy is restricted to in-frame clones and leaves out a portion. The repertoire holds 2 million to 3 million clones, with over 85% as singletons. Sequenced material: naive CD4+ T cells sorted from blood. Subset of the sample: CD45RA+ positively selected. All receptors derive from a man aged 18 to 30 in good health.

The chain links TRBV11-2 to TRBJ2-5; TRBD2 matches at 7 bases. This CDR3 has 15 residues. Germline-derived CDR1 and CDR2 are SGHAT and FQNNGV. V was clipped by 6 bases and J by 2 bases; unmatched bases: 9. The DNA of the CDR3 is TGTGCCAGCAGTGAGCGGGGACCCATTCAAGAGACCCAGTACTTC. It is translated as CASSERGPIQETQYF.

V gene TRBV2 combines with J gene TRBJ2-3, with TRBD2 identical over 9 bases. Germline loops: CDR1 SNHLY, CDR2 FYNNEI. J gave up 0 bases and V 10 bases, and 20 bases lay outside the gene matches. The CDR3 has 19 amino acids. The CDR3 reads CATPGRRASGVLSTDTQYF. The CDR3 DNA follows: TGTGCCACCCCGGGTCGACGGGCTAGCGGGGTTCTTAGCACAGATACGCAGTATTTT. Combining the CDR3 with reference TRBV2 and TRBJ2-3 gives the whole variable domain EPEVTQTPSHQVTQMGQEVILRCVPISNHLYFYWYRQILGQKVEFLVSFYNNEISEKSEIFDDQFSVERPDGSNFTLKIRSTKLEDSAMYFCATPGRRASGVLSTDTQYFGPGTRLTVL.

The genes are TRBV2 and TRBJ2-6, with 9 bases lining up with TRBD2. J lost 0 bases, V lost 4 bases, and 4 bases had no gene match. This CDR3 is 17 amino acids long. Germline CDR1 and CDR2: SNHLY and FYNNEI. The CDR3 region has the DNA TGTGCCAGCAGTGGGCTAGCGGGGCTCTCTGGGGCCAACGTCCTGACTTTC. This sequence encodes CASSGLAGLSGANVLTF.

As regards this clone: Other DNA variants within this sample encode the same CDR3. The chain couples TRBV2 to TRBJ2-5; D remains ambiguous. V dropped 6 bases and J dropped 5 bases, with 10 bases sitting between them. Germline V gene lookup returns CDR1 SNHLY and CDR2 FYNNEI. This CDR3 comprises 12 residues. This chain's CDR3 is CASRGNGETQYF. The CDR3 nucleotides are TGTGCCAGCAGAGGGAATGGGGAGACCCAGTACTTC.

J is TRBJ1-2 and V is TRBV18, with 7 bases matching TRBD1. CDR1 is KGHSH and CDR2 is LQKENI in the germline V gene. This CDR3 is built from 17 residues. Unmatched junction bases numbered 10, after V lost 0 bases and J lost 3 bases. The CDR3 DNA follows: TGTGCCAGCTCACCACCATCTAGGGGGCGAGAGGACTATGGCTACACCTTC. Translating gives CASSPPSRGREDYGYTF.

The rearrangement joins TRBV6-5 to TRBJ2-5; 8 bases agree with TRBD1. The length of the CDR3 is 14 residues. Trimming cost V 4 bases and J 2 bases; bases outside gene matches: 3. CDR1 is MNHEY, CDR2 SVGAGI, per germline. The CDR3 DNA sequence: TGTGCCAGCAGTTTGTACAGGGGGCAAGAGACCCAGTACTTC. Protein: CASSLYRGQETQYF.

The chain couples TRBV9 to TRBJ2-3; no clear D. CDR1 and CDR2 (germline): SGDLS, YYNGEE. V lost 1 base, J lost 5 bases, and 17 bases lay in between. This CDR3 is 16 amino acids long. This CDR3 is CASSVMSAPSRDTQYF. As DNA, the CDR3 is TGTGCCAGCAGCGTAATGAGCGCCCCATCCCGAGATACGCAGTATTTT.

The chain is built from TRBV11-2 and TRBJ2-1; 8 bases agree with TRBD2. With V trimmed by 4 bases and J by 7 bases, 12 bases remained unmatched. Germline V lookup: CDR1 SGHAT, CDR2 FQNNGV. The CDR3 is made up of 16 amino acids. The CDR3, as DNA: TGTGCCAGCAGCTCTCCTGGACTAGCACAGGAAAATGAGCAGTTCTTC. Protein: CASSSPGLAQENEQFF. The full variable domain, rest sourced from reference TRBV11-2 and TRBJ2-1, is EAGVAQSPRYKIIEKRQSVAFWCNPISGHATLYWYQQILGQGPKLLIQFQNNGVVDDSQLPKDRFSAERLKGVDSTLKIQPAKLEDSAVYLCASSSPGLAQENEQFFGPGTRLTVL.

This rearrangement joins TRBV15 to TRBJ1-5; D gene ambiguous. This CDR3 contains 14 residues. Germline CDR1 LNHNV, CDR2 YYDKDF (reference sequence). The germline V and J ends were trimmed by 1 base and 7 bases, with 11 bases remaining between them. The CDR3 protein is CATSRVFGRQPQHF. CDR3 in DNA: TGTGCCACCAGCAGAGTGTTTGGGCGGCAGCCCCAGCATTTT. The whole variable domain, filled in from reference TRBV15 and TRBJ1-5, reads DAMVIQNPRYQVTQFGKPVTLSCSQTLNHNVMYWYQQKSSQAPKLLFHYYDKDFNNEADTPDNFQSRRPNTSFCFLDIRSPGLGDTAMYLCATSRVFGRQPQHFGDGTRLSIL.

The V call is TRBV6-4, the J call TRBJ2-7; D ambiguous. The CDR3 spans 15 residues. Trimming pared 0 bases from V and 2 bases from J, leaving 11 bases between. Germline CDR1 is MRHNA and CDR2 is SNTAGT. CDR3 in DNA: TGTGCCAGCAGTGACTCCAGGCGAGACGCCTACGAGCAGTACTTC. It translates to CASSDSRRDAYEQYF.

A remark on this clone: Other DNA sequences in the sample encode the same CDR3. The chain combines TRBV7-2 with TRBJ2-7; 9 bases map to TRBD1. V shed 5 bases and J 2 bases; nucleotides not matched to a gene: 1. The CDR3 is 13 amino acids. Germline assignment: CDR1 SGHTA and CDR2 FQGNSA. The CDR3 loop is CASSRTGAYEQYF. Written as DNA, the CDR3 is TGTGCCAGCAGCCGGACAGGGGCCTACGAGCAGTACTTC.

The gene calls are TRBV6-1 and TRBJ2-7, with 7 bases lining up with TRBD2. Trimming at V came to 3 bases and at J to 0 bases, leaving 5 bases not matched to a gene. Looked up from germline, CDR1 is MNHNS and CDR2 is SASEGT. The CDR3 spans 15 residues. In nucleotides, the CDR3 is TGTGCCAGCAGTGATGCGGGACTACGCTCCTACGAGCAGTACTTC. Amino acid sequence: CASSDAGLRSYEQYF.

This chain connects TRBV13 to TRBJ2-2; 7 bases fit TRBD1. There are 14 residues in the CDR3. Unmatched junction bases numbered 7, after V lost 5 bases and J lost 7 bases. The germline V gene encodes CDR1 PRHDT and CDR2 FYEKMQ (reference sequence). For the CDR3, the DNA is TGTGCCAGCAGCATGGGACAGCGAGGCGGGGAGCTGTTTTTT. Amino acids: CASSMGQRGGELFF.

The chain carries TRBV6-1 and TRBJ1-6; no definite D call. The germline V gene encodes CDR1 MNHNS and CDR2 SASEGT. Trimming cost V 6 bases and J 6 bases, with 21 bases left between them. This CDR3 comprises 17 residues. CDR3 region: CASSEKGTQSFNSPLHF. The CDR3 nucleotides read TGTGCCAGCAGCGAAAAGGGAACACAGAGTTTTAATTCACCCCTCCACTTT.

The chain uses TRBV28 and TRBJ1-4, with D possibly TRBD1 on 5 matching bases. Between the trimmed V and J ends, which lost 4 bases and 7 bases, there was a span of 13 bases. The CDR3 loop spans 14 amino acids. From germline, CDR1 is MDHEN and CDR2 SYDVKM. The CDR3 region has the DNA TGTGCCAGCAGTTCGCAGGGAAGTGGTGAAAAACTGTTTTTT. Residues: CASSSQGSGEKLFF.

Concerning this clone itself: The same CDR3 can be traced to other DNA sequences in this sample. The chain is built from TRBV4-3 and TRBJ1-2; no reliable D call. V lost 0 bases, J lost 1 base, and 3 bases lay in between. Germline V CDR1 and CDR2: LGHNA, YSLEER. This CDR3 has 13 residues. CDR3: CASSQDGNYGYTF. CDR3 nucleotide sequence: TGCGCCAGCAGCCAAGACGGTAACTATGGCTACACCTTC.

To note about this clone: Compared with germline, one end of the junction differs, possibly owing to a read error. This chain connects TRBV29-1 to TRBJ1-5; no clear D gene. The CDR3 runs 12 residues. Germline V lookup: CDR1 SQVTM, CDR2 ANQGSEA. CDR3 nucleotides: TGCAGCGTTCAAGAGAGCAATCAGCCCCAGCATTTT. Its translation: CSVQESNQPQHF.

The genes are TRBV6-5 and TRBJ1-1; 9 bases agree with TRBD1. V shed 4 bases, J shed 0 bases, and the junction held 3 bases outside the gene matches. Germline CDR1 MNHEY, CDR2 SVGAGI. There are 15 residues in the CDR3. The CDR3 here is CASSLQGAMNTEAFF. CDR3 DNA sequence: TGTGCCAGCAGTTTACAGGGGGCGATGAACACTGAAGCTTTCTTT.

The chain is built from TRBV6-6 and TRBJ1-2, with D tentatively TRBD1 (5 bases). Germline V CDR1 and CDR2: MNHNY, SVGAGI (reference sequence). CDR3 length: 14 amino acids. The V end lost 2 bases, the J end lost 3 bases, and 10 bases lay between the germline ends. The CDR3 loop is CASSYGARDYGYTF. The CDR3 nucleotides read TGTGCCAGCAGTTACGGGGCCAGGGACTATGGCTACACCTTC.

This clone was recorded once. The rearrangement links TRBV5-3 to TRBJ2-5, with D possibly called TRBD1 or TRBD2 (5 bases each). TRBV5-3 is an ORF; its function is uncertain. Between the trimmed V and J ends, which lost 5 bases and 5 bases, there was a span of 22 bases. The CDR3 is made up of 16 amino acids. The CDR3, as DNA: TGTGCCAGAAGTCCCGAAAACCCGGGACCTGGGGAGACCCAGTACTTC. It yields the protein CARSPENPGPGETQYF.

The rearrangement uses TRBV10-3 and TRBJ2-5; D perhaps matches TRBD1 (6 bases). Trimming stripped 10 bases from V and 5 bases from J, with 17 bases between. The CDR3 length is 13 residues. Germline V gene lookup returns CDR1 ENHRY and CDR2 SYGVKD. CDR3 coding DNA: TGTGCCAGCCGGGGCCGGGACACTGAGACCCAGTACTTC. Its protein product is CASRGRDTETQYF.

This clone was counted a single time. This chain joins TRBV11-2 and TRBJ1-1; no definite D call. Germline loops: CDR1 SGHAT, CDR2 FQNNGV. Trimming removed 3 bases from V and 1 base from J, with 9 bases in between. The CDR3 runs to 14 residues. The CDR3 here is CASSFNEGNTEAFF. As DNA, the CDR3 is TGTGCCAGCAGCTTCAATGAGGGGAACACTGAAGCTTTCTTT.

The V gene is TRBV27, the J gene TRBJ1-6, with 8 bases fitting TRBD1. CDR1 and CDR2 (germline): MNHEY, SMNVEV (reference sequence). The CDR3 spans 15 residues. The ends lost 2 bases at V and 7 bases at J; junction bases unmatched: 4. The CDR3 reads CASSLGQGVNSPLHF. As DNA, the CDR3 is TGTGCCAGCAGTTTAGGACAGGGTGTCAATTCACCCCTCCACTTT.

This clone has only one observation. In DNA, the CDR3 is TGTGCCAGCATGAGCTCTGGAAACACCATATATTTT. It yields the protein CASMSSGNTIYF. This chain links TRBV27 with TRBJ1-3; D unclear. The CDR3 spans 12 residues. Germline V gene sequence: CDR1 MNHEY, CDR2 SMNVEV (reference sequence). Trimming removed 7 bases at V and 0 bases at J, with 4 bases between.

The V call is TRBV5-6, the J call TRBJ2-4; D possibly matches TRBD1 or TRBD2 (5 bases each). Germline values: CDR1 SGHDT, CDR2 YYEEEE. V lost 0 bases, J lost 1 base, and 14 bases lay in between. The CDR3 spans 17 residues. CDR3 DNA sequence: TGTGCCAGCAGCTTGGAGGGGACCCCAAGGGCCAAAAACATTCAGTACTTC. It encodes CASSLEGTPRAKNIQYF.

The chain is built from TRBV2 and TRBJ2-6; D is undetermined. V was cut by 6 bases and J by 2 bases, with 11 bases left in between. CDR3 length equals 15 residues. CDR1 SNHLY and CDR2 FYNNEI come from the germline V gene. The CDR3 reads CASSNKGTGANVLTF. The DNA for the CDR3 is TGTGCCAGCAGCAACAAGGGTACTGGGGCCAACGTCCTGACTTTC.